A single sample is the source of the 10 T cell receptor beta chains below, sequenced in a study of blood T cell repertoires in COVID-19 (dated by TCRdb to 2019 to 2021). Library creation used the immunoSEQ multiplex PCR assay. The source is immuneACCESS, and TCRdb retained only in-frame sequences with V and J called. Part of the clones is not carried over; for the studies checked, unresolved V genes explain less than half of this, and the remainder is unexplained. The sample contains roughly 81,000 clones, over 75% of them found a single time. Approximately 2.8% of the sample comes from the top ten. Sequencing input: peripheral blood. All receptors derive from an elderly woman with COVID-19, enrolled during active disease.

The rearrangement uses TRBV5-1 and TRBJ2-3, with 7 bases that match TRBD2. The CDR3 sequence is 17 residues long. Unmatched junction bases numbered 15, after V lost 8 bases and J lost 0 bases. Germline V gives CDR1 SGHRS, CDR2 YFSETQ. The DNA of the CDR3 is TGCGCCAGTAAAAAACTAGCGTCAAGAGCTAGCACAGATACGCAGTATTTT. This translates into CASKKLASRASTDTQYF.

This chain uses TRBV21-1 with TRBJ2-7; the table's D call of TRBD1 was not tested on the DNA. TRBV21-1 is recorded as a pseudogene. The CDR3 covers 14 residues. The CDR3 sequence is CASSNRPGSYEQYF. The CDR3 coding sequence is TGTGCCAGCAGCAATCGGCCAGGGTCCTACGAGCAGTACTTC.

CDR3 DNA sequence: TGTGCCAGCTCACCAATTCGTTCAGGAGAGACCCAGTACTTC. The encoded protein is CASSPIRSGETQYF. The chain uses TRBV18 and TRBJ2-5; D is unresolved. Trimming removed 2 bases at V and 4 bases at J, with 11 bases between. Germline V gene lookup returns CDR1 KGHSH and CDR2 LQKENI. The CDR3 is 14 residues long. Full variable domain (rest looked up from reference TRBV18 and TRBJ2-5): NAGVMQNPRHLVRRRGQEARLRCSPMKGHSHVYWYRQLPEEGLKFMVYLQKENIIDESGMPKERFSAEFPKEGPSILRIQQVVRGDSAAYFCASSPIRSGETQYFGPGTRLLVL.

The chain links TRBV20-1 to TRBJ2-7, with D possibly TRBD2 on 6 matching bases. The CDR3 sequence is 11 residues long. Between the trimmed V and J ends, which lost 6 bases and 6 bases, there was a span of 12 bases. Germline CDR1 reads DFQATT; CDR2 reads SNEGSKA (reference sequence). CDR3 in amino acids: CSAQLGGEQYF. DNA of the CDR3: TGCAGTGCCCAGTTGGGAGGCGAGCAGTACTTC.

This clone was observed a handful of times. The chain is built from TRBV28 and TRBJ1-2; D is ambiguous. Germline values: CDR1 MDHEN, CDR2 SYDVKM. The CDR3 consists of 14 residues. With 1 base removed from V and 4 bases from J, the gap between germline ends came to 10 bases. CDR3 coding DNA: TGTGCCAGCAGTTTATCCGCAGAAACCTATGGCTACACCTTC. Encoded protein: CASSLSAETYGYTF.

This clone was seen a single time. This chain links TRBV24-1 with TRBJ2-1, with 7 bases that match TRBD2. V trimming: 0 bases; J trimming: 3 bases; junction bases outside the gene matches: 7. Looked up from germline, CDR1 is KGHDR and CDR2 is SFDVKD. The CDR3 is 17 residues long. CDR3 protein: CATSDLGSGALYNEQFF. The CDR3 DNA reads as TGTGCCACCAGTGATTTGGGGAGCGGGGCCCTCTACAATGAGCAGTTCTTC.

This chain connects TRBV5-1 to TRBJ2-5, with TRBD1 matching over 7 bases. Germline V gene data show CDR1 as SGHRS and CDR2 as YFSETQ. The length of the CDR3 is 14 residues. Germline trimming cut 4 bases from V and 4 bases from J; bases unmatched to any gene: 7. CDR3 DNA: TGCGCCAGCAGCCAACAGGGGTGGGGAGAGACCCAGTACTTC. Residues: CASSQQGWGETQYF.

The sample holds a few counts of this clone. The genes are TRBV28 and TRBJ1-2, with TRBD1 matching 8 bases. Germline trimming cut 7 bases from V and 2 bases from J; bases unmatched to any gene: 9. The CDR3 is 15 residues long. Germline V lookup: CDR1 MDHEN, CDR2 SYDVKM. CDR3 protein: CASIRAGGINYGYTF. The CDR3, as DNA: TGTGCCAGCATCCGAGCAGGGGGCATCAACTATGGCTACACCTTC.

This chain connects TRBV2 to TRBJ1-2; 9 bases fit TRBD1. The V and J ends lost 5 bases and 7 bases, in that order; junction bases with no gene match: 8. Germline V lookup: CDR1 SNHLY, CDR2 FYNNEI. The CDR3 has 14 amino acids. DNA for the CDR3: TGTGCCAGCAGTACCCGGACAGGGGCAAGTGGCTACACCTTC. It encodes CASSTRTGASGYTF.

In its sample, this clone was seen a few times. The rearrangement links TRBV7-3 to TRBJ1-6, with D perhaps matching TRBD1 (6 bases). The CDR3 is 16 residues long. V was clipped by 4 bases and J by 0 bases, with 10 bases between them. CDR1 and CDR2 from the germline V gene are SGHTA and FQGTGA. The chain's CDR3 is CASSSGQSSYNSPLHF. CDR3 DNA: TGTGCCAGCAGCTCCGGACAGAGCTCCTATAATTCACCCCTCCACTTT.